This T cell receptor beta chain was obtained from a study of early T cells in non-severe SARS-CoV-2 infection (dated by TCRdb to the early 2020s). For the wider study: TCR sequencing used bulk RNA from unsorted whole blood, so alpha and beta chains could not be paired.

This clonotype was recorded many times. What antigen it recognizes has not been identified. No base quality values were provided; no much bigger clone lies one nucleotide off. On the study overall, not on this receptor specifically: Matching against VDJdb was skewed toward anti-spike CD8 responses, likely underestimated virus-specific expansions, and missed private and CD4 specificities.

CDR1 and CDR2, looked up from the germline V gene, are SNHLY and FYNNEI. There are 15 amino acids in the CDR3, from cysteine to phenylalanine inclusive. Only the CDR3 DNA is retained, 45 bases long and in frame from the first base. V is reduced by 3 bases and J by 0 bases, leaving a spacing of 10 bases between them. Library preparation employed 5' RACE. The sequencer was a NextSeq 500. To correct for sequencing error and PCR bias, the TCR library protocol tagged individual cDNA molecules with unique molecular identifiers. Both TCR alpha and beta chains were sequenced, and tight co-correlation was observed between alpha and beta sequence abundances in each sample. On the authors' methods: Decombinator V4 was used to annotate the V gene, J gene and CDR3 of the TCR sequences. TCRs were defined as expanded if a significant change between any two time points was detected under a Poisson model with p below 0.0001. TCR abundances were normalised to the total number of TCRs sequenced in each sample and reported as counts per million. MAIT TCRs were defined by TRAV1-2 paired with TRAJ12, TRAJ20 or TRAJ33, and iNKT TCRs by TRAV10 paired with TRAJ18. A search of VDJdb, accessed on 1 November 2021, was run for TCRs annotated to CMV, EBV and SARS-CoV-2, with TCRs annotated for multiple antigens excluded. TCRdb took the public reads, trimmed them with fastp at Q25, ran MiXCR for clone calling and kept in-frame beta chains. Rows matching on CDR3 protein sequence are summarized as one entry with the most common DNA and genes. The V and J calls were determined by TCRdb, not by the authors. The sample table holds 25,000 to 35,000 distinct CDR3 sequences, of which about 5.1% were seen once. The top ten hold about 2.5% of the sample.

This was a case-control study nested in a cohort of healthcare workers in London, UK, who had nasopharyngeal swab PCR tests and blood samples taken every week. Healthcare workers were enrolled in the week of the UK lockdown, from 23 to 31 March 2020, and were followed every week for up to roughly 16 weeks. The receptor's source is an adult who was a healthcare worker with PCR-confirmed SARS-CoV-2 infection or an uninfected control (not recorded which). Sequences were obtained from whole blood. The chain links TRBV2 with TRBJ2-3; there is no confident call for the D gene. The nucleotides read TGTGCCAGCAGTGACGGCATGCTTAGCACAGATACGCAGTATTTT. This codes for CASSDGMLSTDTQYF. With all but the CDR3 taken from the reference TRBV2 and TRBJ2-3 genes, the full variable domain is: EPEVTQTPSHQVTQMGQEVILRCVPISNHLYFYWYRQILGQKVEFLVSFYNNEISEKSEIFDDQFSVERPDGSNFTLKIRSTKLEDSAMYFCASSDGMLSTDTQYFGPGTRLTVL.